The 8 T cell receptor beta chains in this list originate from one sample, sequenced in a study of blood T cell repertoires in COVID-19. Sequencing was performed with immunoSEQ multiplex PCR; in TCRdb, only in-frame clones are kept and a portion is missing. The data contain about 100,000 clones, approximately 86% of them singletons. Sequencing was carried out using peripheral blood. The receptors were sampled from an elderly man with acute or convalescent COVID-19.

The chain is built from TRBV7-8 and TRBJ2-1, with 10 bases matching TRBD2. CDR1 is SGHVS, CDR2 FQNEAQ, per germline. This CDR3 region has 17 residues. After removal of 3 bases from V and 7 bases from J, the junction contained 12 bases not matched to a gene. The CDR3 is CASSFNPLAGDSNEQFF. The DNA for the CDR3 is TGTGCCAGCAGCTTCAACCCTCTAGCGGGAGATTCGAATGAGCAGTTCTTC.

CDR3 sequence reads: CASRKAGSYNEQFF. In DNA, the CDR3 is TGTGCCAGCAGGAAGGCAGGGTCCTACAATGAGCAGTTCTTC. This chain connects TRBV6-5 to TRBJ2-1; TRBD1 is a possible D gene (5 bases). V lost 6 bases, J lost 1 base, and 10 bases lay in between. Germline assignment: CDR1 MNHEY and CDR2 SVGAGI. The CDR3 has 14 amino acids.

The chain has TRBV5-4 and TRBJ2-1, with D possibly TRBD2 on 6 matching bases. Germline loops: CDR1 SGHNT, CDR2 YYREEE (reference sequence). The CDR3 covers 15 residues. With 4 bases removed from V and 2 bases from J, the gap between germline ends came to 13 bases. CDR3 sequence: CASSPPGGAYNEQFF. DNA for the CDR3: TGTGCCAGCAGCCCCCCTGGCGGGGCCTACAATGAGCAGTTCTTC.

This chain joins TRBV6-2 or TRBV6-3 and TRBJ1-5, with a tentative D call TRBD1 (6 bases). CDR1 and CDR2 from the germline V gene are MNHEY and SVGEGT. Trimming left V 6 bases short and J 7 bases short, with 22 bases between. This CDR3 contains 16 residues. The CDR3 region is CASSHSGGRGGQPQHF. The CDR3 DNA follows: TGTGCCAGCAGCCACTCGGGGGGGCGCGGAGGGCAGCCCCAGCATTTT.

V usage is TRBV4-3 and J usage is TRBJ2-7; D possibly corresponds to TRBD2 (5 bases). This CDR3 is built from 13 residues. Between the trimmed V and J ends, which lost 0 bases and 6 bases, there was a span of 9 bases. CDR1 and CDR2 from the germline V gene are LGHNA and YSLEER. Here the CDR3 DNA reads TGCGCCAGCAGCCAAGACGAGGGCCGCGAGCAGTACTTC. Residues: CASSQDEGREQYF.

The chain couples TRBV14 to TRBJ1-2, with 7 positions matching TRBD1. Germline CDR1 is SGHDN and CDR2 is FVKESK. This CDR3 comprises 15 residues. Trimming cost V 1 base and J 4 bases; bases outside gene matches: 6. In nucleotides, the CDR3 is TGTGCCAGCAGCCAAGCCGAGGGACAGTTCTATGGCTACACCTTC. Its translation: CASSQAEGQFYGYTF.

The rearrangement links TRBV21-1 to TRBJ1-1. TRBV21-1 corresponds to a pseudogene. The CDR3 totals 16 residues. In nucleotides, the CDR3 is TGTGCCAGCAGCAGAGCCGGTATGGGAGTGAACACTGAAGCTTTCTTT. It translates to CASSRAGMGVNTEAFF.

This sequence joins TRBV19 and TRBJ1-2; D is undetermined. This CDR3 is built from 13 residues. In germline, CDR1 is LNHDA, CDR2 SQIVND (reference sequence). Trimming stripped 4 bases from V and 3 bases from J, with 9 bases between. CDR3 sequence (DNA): TGTGCCAGTAGTACCGCGAACTACTATGGCTACACCTTC. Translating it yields CASSTANYYGYTF.